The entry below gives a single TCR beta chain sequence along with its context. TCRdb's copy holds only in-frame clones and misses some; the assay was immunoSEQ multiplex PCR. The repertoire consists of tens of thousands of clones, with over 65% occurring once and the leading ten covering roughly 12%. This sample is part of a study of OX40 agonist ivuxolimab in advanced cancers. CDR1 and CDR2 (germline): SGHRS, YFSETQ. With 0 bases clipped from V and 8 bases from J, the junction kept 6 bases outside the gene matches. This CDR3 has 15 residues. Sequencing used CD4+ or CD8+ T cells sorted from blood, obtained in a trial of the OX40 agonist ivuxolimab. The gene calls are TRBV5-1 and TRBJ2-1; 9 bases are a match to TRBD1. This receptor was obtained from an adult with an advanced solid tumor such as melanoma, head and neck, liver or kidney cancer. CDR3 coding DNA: TGCGCCAGCAGCTTGGTCCGGGACAGGGCCGATGAGCAGTTCTTC. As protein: CASSLVRDRADEQFF.